The subject of this entry is one T cell receptor beta chain. Its matching antigen is unknown. These data belong to a study of beta chain features in type 1 diabetes. Points from the study as a whole: Type 1 diabetes patients had VDJ junctions that carried fewer insertions and more deletions. A possible short-template PCR bias applies equally to patients and controls. People with Type 1 diabetes carried modestly yet significantly shorter TCRB CDR3s in all four CD4+ subsets.

CDR1 is MNHEY and CDR2 is SVGAGI in the germline V gene. V lost 0 bases and J 6 bases, leaving 15 bases between the germline ends. The CDR3 is made up of 16 amino acids. What was sequenced were expressed TCRB transcripts, since all of the isolated RNA had been reverse transcribed. The data were produced by immunoSEQ multiplex PCR, yet TCRdb's version contains in-frame clones alone and is incomplete. The data hold 640,000 or so clones, with 10% to 15% observed a single time. A CD45RO/CCR7/CD25/CD127/CD95/CD27 panel sorted naive, central memory, regulatory and stem cell-like memory CD4+ cells. This chain connects TRBV6-5 to TRBJ2-4, with D maybe TRBD1 (6 bases). This clonotype was obtained from a man younger than 35 with type 1 diabetes. The specimen sequenced was naive CD4+ T cells from blood. CDR3: CASSYSSRGAGNIQYF. DNA for the CDR3: TGTGCCAGCAGTTACTCGAGCAGGGGTGCTGGAAACATTCAGTACTTC.